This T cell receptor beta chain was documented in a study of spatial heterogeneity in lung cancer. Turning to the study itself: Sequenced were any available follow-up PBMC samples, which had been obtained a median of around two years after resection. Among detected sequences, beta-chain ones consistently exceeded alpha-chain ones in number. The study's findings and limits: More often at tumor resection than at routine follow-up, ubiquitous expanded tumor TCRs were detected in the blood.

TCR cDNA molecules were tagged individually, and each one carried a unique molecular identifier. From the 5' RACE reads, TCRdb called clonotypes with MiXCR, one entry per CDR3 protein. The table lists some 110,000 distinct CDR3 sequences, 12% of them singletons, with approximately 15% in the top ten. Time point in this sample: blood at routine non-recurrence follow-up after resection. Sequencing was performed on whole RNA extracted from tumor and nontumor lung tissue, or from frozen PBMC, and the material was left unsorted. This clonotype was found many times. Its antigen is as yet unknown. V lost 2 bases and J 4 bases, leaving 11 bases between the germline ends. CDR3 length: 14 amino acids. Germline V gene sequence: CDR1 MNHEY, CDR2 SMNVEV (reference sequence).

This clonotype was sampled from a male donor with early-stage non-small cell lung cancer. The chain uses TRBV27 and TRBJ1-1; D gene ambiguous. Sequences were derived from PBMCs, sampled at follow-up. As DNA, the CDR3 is TGTGCCAGCAGTTTACGTCTTCCGTTCACTGAAGCTTTCTTT. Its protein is CASSLRLPFTEAFF.